The clone carrying this T cell receptor beta chain is a singleton in its sample. The data originate from a study of blood T cell repertoires in COVID-19. Background on the study: The United States, Italy and Spain supplied acute and convalescent COVID-19 samples. Sources were T cells, B-cell-depleted T cells, or PBMCs; the material itself was cDNA or gDNA.

In the authors' methods: Reference gene primer amplification yielded estimated nucleated cell counts. This table comes from immunoSEQ multiplex PCR, and its TCRdb copy is limited to in-frame clones, with some not included. V and J calls and clone size come straight from that table; D and trimming were deduced from the DNA. The sample lists 72,000 or so clones; 90% were seen once. The sequenced sample was peripheral blood. This clonotype originated in a woman of 80 years or more with acute or convalescent COVID-19.

The CDR3 sequence is CASSPGGTLNGYGYTF. The CDR3, as DNA: TGTGCCAGCAGTCCAGGTGGGACATTGAATGGGTATGGCTACACCTTC. The chain is built from TRBV28 and TRBJ1-2; tentatively, D is TRBD1 (6 bases). Per the germline V gene, CDR1 is MDHEN and CDR2 is SYDVKM. V lost 5 bases and J lost 5, with 21 bases in between. The CDR3 spans 16 residues.